This TCR beta chain stems from a study of CD8+ T cells in alopecia areata. As concerns this clone: Its antigen is still unknown.

The sequencing template was cDNA reverse transcribed from extracted RNA. The method was immunoSEQ multiplex PCR; TCRdb's version includes in-frame clones alone and lacks a portion of them. This table holds about 34,000 clones, about three quarters found once. Study results and limitations: In patients, TCRs were shared less clearly than in mice, and HLA may possibly be involved.

This CDR3 has 15 amino acids. Germline CDR1 MDHEN, CDR2 SYDVKM. The V and J ends lost 5 bases and 7 bases, in that order; junction bases with no gene match: 9. The receptor's source is a human donor with alopecia areata. The chain carries TRBV28 and TRBJ2-5; TRBD2 matches 11 bases. Material for sequencing was NKG2D-low CD8+ T cells sorted from blood. In DNA, the CDR3 is TGTGCCAGCAGTCCACTAGCGGGAGTGTCCGGGACCCAGTACTTC. This gives the protein CASSPLAGVSGTQYF.